The source of this T cell receptor (beta chain) is a study of blood T cell repertoires in COVID-19. Study at large: Acute and convalescent COVID-19 specimens originated in the United States, Italy and Spain.

The authors' processing: Amplification from reference gene primers served as the basis for estimated nucleated cell counts. Method: immunoSEQ multiplex PCR; TCRdb's copy keeps in-frame clones and lacks some. V, J and clone size are taken as reported in that table, and D and trimming were inferred from the DNA itself. Here the sample spans a few hundred thousand clones, more than 75% being singletons. This clone appeared many times. J gave up 4 bases and V 5 bases, and 4 bases lay outside the gene matches. Germline CDR1 reads SEHNR; CDR2 reads FQNEAQ (reference sequence). CDR3 size: 15 residues. The chain links TRBV7-9 to TRBJ2-2; 10 bases are shared with TRBD2. The specimen sequenced was peripheral blood. This TCR derives from a man aged 35 to 55 who had recovered from COVID-19. CDR3 sequence (DNA): TGTGCCAGCAGCCGTGCTAGCGGGGGCACCGGGGAGCTGTTTTTT. Its protein is CASSRASGGTGELFF. The full variable domain, its missing parts supplied by reference TRBV7-9 and TRBJ2-2, is DTGVSQNPRHKITKRGQNVTFRCDPISEHNRLYWYRQTLGQGPEFLTYFQNEAQLEKSRLLSDRFSAERPKGSFSTLEIQRTEQGDSAMYLCASSRASGGTGELFFGEGSRLTVL.